A single TCR beta chain is shown here with its context. Authors' processing steps: Nucleated cell number was recorded as an estimate derived from reference gene primer amplification. Clones were read by immunoSEQ multiplex PCR, and TCRdb kept only the in-frame ones, dropping some. The DNA gave D and trimming, while V, J and clone size come from that table. This sample has about 170,000 clones, with 84% found just once. This sample is drawn from a study of blood T cell repertoires in COVID-19. Study-level background: Collection of acute and convalescent COVID-19 samples took place in the United States, Italy and Spain. The cDNA or gDNA used as material had been derived from T cells, B-cell-depleted T cells, or PBMCs.

The germline V and J ends were trimmed by 1 base and 4 bases, with 10 bases remaining between them. The germline CDR1 and CDR2 sequences are SGHTA and FQGNSA. This CDR3 is built from 14 residues. Sequencing was carried out using peripheral blood. This TCR derives from a man aged 18 to 29 with active or convalescent COVID-19. J is TRBJ1-2 and V is TRBV7-2; D remains ambiguous. The CDR3 DNA follows: TGTGCCAGCAGCTTAGGCGGCAGCATCTATGGCTACACCTTC. It translates to CASSLGGSIYGYTF. The variable domain in full, completed from reference TRBV7-2 and TRBJ1-2, reads GAGVSQSPSNKVTEKGKDVELRCDPISGHTALYWYRQSLGQGLEFLIYFQGNSAPDKSGLPSDRFSAERTGGSVSTLTIQRTQQEDSAVYLCASSLGGSIYGYTFGSGTRLTVV.